Sequencing of this TCR beta chain was carried out in a study of blood T cell repertoires in COVID-19. Across the study: Acute-phase and convalescent COVID-19 samples originated in the United States, Italy and Spain. T cells, B-cell-depleted T cells, or PBMCs provided the cDNA or gDNA that served as material.

Original processing notes: By means of reference gene primer amplification, nucleated cell counts were estimated. Using immunoSEQ multiplex PCR, the repertoire was profiled, and TCRdb retains in-frame clones only, with some absent. The V and J calls and clone size are taken from that table; D and trimming were inferred from the DNA. Of roughly 230,000 clones detected, roughly 87% appear once; the ten largest clones hold 4.6%. The sequencing sample was made of peripheral blood. The receptor comes from a middle-aged woman who had recovered from COVID-19.

The CDR3: CASSPTGANYGYTF. The CDR3 region has the DNA TGTGCCAGCTCACCTACAGGGGCGAACTATGGCTACACCTTC. The V and J genes are TRBV18 and TRBJ1-2, with 7 positions matching TRBD1. The CDR3 spans 14 residues. Germline CDR1 reads KGHSH; CDR2 reads LQKENI. V lost 3 bases, J lost 2 bases, and 3 bases stayed unmatched.